The 32 T cell receptor beta chains reported below all come from one sample, sequenced in a study of blood T cells in healthy people across ages. Using a J-beta primer mix together with a sample-barcoded 5' primer, a second PCR was run for about 6 to 12 cycles. TCRdb re-called the 5' RACE reads with MiXCR, one entry per CDR3 protein. The data contain 1.8 million or so distinct CDR3 sequences, about two fifths of them seen just once; the ten biggest clones take up roughly 24%. Sequenced: blood. These receptors were collected from a human donor in good health.

The J gene is TRBJ2-5, the V gene TRBV12-3 or TRBV12-4; 7 bases align to TRBD1. This CDR3 has 15 residues. Trimming removed 3 bases from V and 2 bases from J; junction bases left unmatched: 6. DNA of the CDR3: TGTGCCAGCAGTTTTTTCACAGGGGCGCAAGAGACCCAGTACTTC. Amino acids: CASSFFTGAQETQYF.

The rearrangement uses TRBV2 and TRBJ1-4; 7 positions match TRBD1. From germline, CDR1 is SNHLY and CDR2 FYNNEI. V shed 2 bases and J 6 bases; nucleotides not matched to a gene: 9. The CDR3 is 16 residues long. Here the CDR3 DNA reads TGTGCCAGCAGTGAAATTCCTGGCAGGGGGTATGAAAAACTGTTTTTT. Translation gives CASSEIPGRGYEKLFF.

The gene calls are TRBV10-3 and TRBJ2-1; D not resolved. Trimming left V 10 bases short and J 0 bases short, with 13 bases between. From germline, CDR1 is ENHRY and CDR2 SYGVKD. CDR3 length: 14 residues. The CDR3 DNA follows: TGTGCCAGCGACGAAGGAGACTCCTACAATGAGCAGTTCTTC. Its protein product is CASDEGDSYNEQFF.

The rearrangement links TRBV20-1 to TRBJ1-1; D call uncertain. This CDR3 is built from 11 residues. CDR1 and CDR2 (germline): DFQATT, SNEGSKA (reference sequence). Trimming stripped 3 bases from V and 4 bases from J, with 6 bases between. CDR3 region: CSARGSTEAFF. CDR3 nucleotides: TGCAGTGCTAGGGGTTCCACTGAAGCTTTCTTT.

The sample holds many counts of this clonotype. This sequence joins TRBV12-3 or TRBV12-4 and TRBJ1-4; 9 bases map to TRBD1. CDR3 length: 15 amino acids. The junction had 1 base not matched to a gene; V was cut back by 1 base and J by 4 bases. CDR3 in DNA: TGTGCCAGCAGTTTAGGGGACAGGGATAATGAAAAACTGTTTTTT. The encoded protein is CASSLGDRDNEKLFF.

This clonotype was observed many times. CDR3 nucleotides: TGCAGCGTTGAACGGACGGCAGATACGCAGTATTTT. Translation gives CSVERTADTQYF. This chain connects TRBV29-1 to TRBJ2-3; no reliable D call. From germline, CDR1 is SQVTM and CDR2 ANQGSEA. The CDR3 extends over 12 amino acids. The ends were cut back, 2 bases at V and 4 bases at J, with 7 bases in the middle.

V gene TRBV11-3 combines with J gene TRBJ2-3, with D uncertain. CDR3 length: 16 amino acids. Trimming took 0 bases from V and 1 from J, leaving 11 bases between them. Germline V lookup: CDR1 SGHNT, CDR2 YENEEA. This chain's CDR3 is CASSLEGSSGTDTQYF. CDR3 nucleotide sequence: TGTGCCAGCAGCTTAGAGGGCTCCTCCGGCACAGATACGCAGTATTTT.

Only a few counts were recorded for this clonotype. The J gene is TRBJ2-7, the V gene TRBV6-6; no clear D gene. Judging by the DNA end, TRBJ2-5 fits better; the J call may be wrong. CDR1 and CDR2 from the germline V gene are MNHNY and SVGAGI (reference sequence). CDR3 length: 13 residues. The CDR3 is CASSPHFRETQYF. The CDR3 DNA is TGTGCCAGCAGTCCACACTTTAGAGAGACCCAGTACTTC.

This chain links TRBV12-3 or TRBV12-4 with TRBJ1-2; no definite D call. This CDR3 comprises 14 residues. Deletions cut 2 bases from V and 1 base from J, with 8 bases between. The CDR3: CASSLFEGNYGYTF. The CDR3 bases are TGTGCCAGCAGTTTATTCGAGGGTAACTATGGCTACACCTTC.

This chain joins TRBV4-2 and TRBJ2-4; no clear D. The J call may be mistaken, given a closer DNA end match to TRBJ2-7. Germline V gene data show CDR1 as LGHNA and CDR2 as YNFKEQ. The CDR3 loop spans 16 amino acids. The DNA for the CDR3 is TGTGCCAGCAGCCAAGATCATGTTGGCAGGAGCTACGAGCAGTACTTC. This encodes CASSQDHVGRSYEQYF.

This chain connects TRBV15 to TRBJ2-7; no clear D gene. V was trimmed by 0 bases and J by 7 bases, leaving 16 bases between them. CDR1 is LNHNV and CDR2 is YYDKDF in the germline V gene (reference sequence). The CDR3 loop spans 15 amino acids. CDR3 nucleotides: TGTGCCACCAGCAGAGAAGGGCACGTCCTACGAGAGCAGTACTTC. Protein: CATSREGHVLREQYF. The full variable domain, completed using reference TRBV15 and TRBJ2-7, is DAMVIQNPRYQVTQFGKPVTLSCSQTLNHNVMYWYQQKSSQAPKLLFHYYDKDFNNEADTPDNFQSRRPNTSFCFLDIRSPGLGDTAMYLCATSREGHVLREQYFGPGTRLTVT.

The chain uses TRBV20-1 and TRBJ1-2; perhaps TRBD1 as D (6 bases). CDR1 and CDR2 from the germline V gene are DFQATT and SNEGSKA (reference sequence). V lost 0 bases and J 7 bases, leaving 12 bases between the germline ends. This CDR3 has 13 amino acids. CDR3 in amino acids: CSAREPQGPGYTF. CDR3 nucleotide sequence: TGCAGTGCTAGAGAACCACAGGGCCCTGGCTACACCTTC.

This clonotype was seen repeatedly, ten times or more. This sequence joins TRBV29-1 and TRBJ2-1, with D possibly matching TRBD1 (6 bases). V was pared by 1 base and J by 6 bases, with 10 bases between. CDR1 and CDR2 (germline): SQVTM, ANQGSEA. This CDR3 is 13 amino acids long. CDR3 coding DNA: TGCAGCGTTGAAGGACAGGCCCTCAATGAGCAGTTCTTC. Protein sequence: CSVEGQALNEQFF.

In this sample, this clonotype turned up a few times. The chain combines TRBV5-1 with TRBJ2-5, with 9 nucleotides matching TRBD1. Germline values: CDR1 SGHRS, CDR2 YFSETQ. V lost 4 bases and J lost 11; bases outside the gene matches: 12. This CDR3 spans 14 amino acids. The CDR3 nucleotides are TGCGCCAGCAGCCCGGGACAGGGTCGGAGAGAGCAGTACTTC. Translation: CASSPGQGRREQYF.

In this sample, this clonotype turned up a few times. J is TRBJ1-2 and V is TRBV6-1; D perhaps matches TRBD1 (5 bases). Trimming took off 6 bases at V and 6 bases at J, with 20 bases between the two ends. In germline, CDR1 is MNHNS, CDR2 SASEGT. The CDR3 is 15 amino acids. The CDR3 nucleotides read TGTGCCAGCAGCAATCATCCTCAGGGAGGAGATGGCTACACCTTC. As protein: CASSNHPQGGDGYTF.

Concerning this clonotype itself: With a much larger clone just one base away, this may be a read error. The V call is TRBV5-6, the J call TRBJ2-4; no reliable D call. The end of the DNA is better explained by TRBJ2-7, so the J call may be wrong. Germline V CDR1 and CDR2: SGHDT, YYEEEE. The CDR3 sequence is 12 residues long. The CDR3 region is CASSLLDHEQYF. CDR3 DNA: TGTGCCAGCAGCTTACTCGACCACGAGCAGTACTTC.

In this sample, this clonotype turned up many times. The chain has TRBV29-1 and TRBJ2-6; perhaps TRBD1 as D (5 bases). The CDR3 has 18 amino acids. Germline values: CDR1 SQVTM, CDR2 ANQGSEA. The V gene lost 0 bases and the J gene lost 0 bases, with 15 bases spanning the gap. The CDR3 region is CSVEEHRLGRSGANVLTF. The CDR3 DNA reads as TGCAGCGTTGAAGAACACAGGCTAGGTCGCTCTGGGGCCAACGTCCTGACTTTC.

V usage is TRBV15 and J usage is TRBJ2-7, with a possible D match to TRBD2 (5 bases). The V gene's germline CDR1 is LNHNV and CDR2 YYDKDF (reference sequence). The V and J ends lost 3 bases and 2 bases respectively, with 14 bases between them. This CDR3 is built from 15 residues. The CDR3 reads CATSSPGVGTYEQYF. In DNA form, the CDR3 reads TGTGCCACCAGCAGCCCCGGCGTCGGGACCTACGAGCAGTACTTC. The full variable domain, its missing parts supplied by reference TRBV15 and TRBJ2-7, is DAMVIQNPRYQVTQFGKPVTLSCSQTLNHNVMYWYQQKSSQAPKLLFHYYDKDFNNEADTPDNFQSRRPNTSFCFLDIRSPGLGDTAMYLCATSSPGVGTYEQYFGPGTRLTVT.

The chain carries TRBV20-1 and TRBJ2-5; D is ambiguous. Germline V gene lookup returns CDR1 DFQATT and CDR2 SNEGSKA (reference sequence). This CDR3 spans 13 amino acids. V lost 2 bases and J 5 bases, leaving 12 bases between the germline ends. In DNA form, the CDR3 reads TGCAGTGCTAGAAAAACCCCTCAGGAGACCCAGTACTTC. This encodes CSARKTPQETQYF.

Notes on this clonotype: This may be a read error, as it is one base from a much larger clone. The CDR3 reads CASRQTGNEQFF. The DNA of the CDR3 is TGTGCCAGCAGACAAACGGGGAATGAGCAGTTCTTC. The chain recombines TRBV6-5 with TRBJ2-1, with D tentatively TRBD2 (5 bases). Germline CDR1 reads MNHEY; CDR2 reads SVGAGI. The CDR3 totals 12 residues. Trimming stripped 6 bases from V and 7 bases from J, with 10 bases between.

The chain links TRBV30 to TRBJ2-5; D is undetermined. The J call may be in error: the DNA end matches TRBJ2-7 better. CDR1 is GTSNPN, CDR2 SVGIG, per germline (reference sequence). The CDR3 totals 12 residues. This CDR3 is CAWSAILDEQYF. The CDR3 DNA is TGTGCCTGGAGCGCTATTCTGGACGAGCAGTACTTC.

The V and J genes are TRBV5-1 and TRBJ2-7; D ambiguous. V was trimmed by 0 bases and J by 7 bases, leaving 8 bases between them. Germline CDR1 SGHRS, CDR2 YFSETQ. The CDR3 consists of 12 residues. The CDR3 region is CASSLVTAEQYF. The CDR3, as DNA: TGCGCCAGCAGCTTGGTTACAGCTGAGCAGTACTTC.

The chain joins TRBV28 to TRBJ1-1; a weak D match, TRBD1 (5 bases). From germline, CDR1 is MDHEN and CDR2 SYDVKM. Trimming removed 8 bases at V and 4 bases at J, with 14 bases between. The CDR3 runs 13 residues. CDR3 loop: CASAEGRSTEAFF. The CDR3 region has the DNA TGTGCCAGCGCAGAGGGGAGAAGCACTGAAGCTTTCTTT.

The table lists this clonotype with a few counts. The V call is TRBV29-1, the J call TRBJ2-3, with 7 bases that match TRBD1. V lost 3 bases to trimming and J lost 2 bases; unmatched junction nucleotides: 11. The CDR3 runs to 16 residues. CDR1 and CDR2 from the germline V gene are SQVTM and ANQGSEA. The CDR3, as DNA: TGCAGCGTTGACCCCCGACAGGGAGAAATCACAGATACGCAGTATTTT. Translating it yields CSVDPRQGEITDTQYF.

The CDR3, as DNA: TGCGCCAGCAGCCCTAATACAGGCACCACTGAAGCTTTCTTT. Amino acid sequence: CASSPNTGTTEAFF. The chain employs TRBV5-1 and TRBJ1-1; TRBD1 might be the D (5 bases). CDR1 and CDR2 from the germline V gene are SGHRS and YFSETQ. Trimming shortened V by 4 bases and J by 4 bases, and 14 bases separated the two germline ends. The CDR3 totals 14 residues.

The rearrangement links TRBV12-3 or TRBV12-4 to TRBJ1-5; D gene ambiguous. CDR3 length: 15 residues. Trimming left V 2 bases short and J 0 bases short, with 8 bases between. CDR3 residues: CASSLQATSNQPQHF. Written as DNA, the CDR3 is TGTGCCAGCAGTTTACAGGCCACTAGCAATCAGCCCCAGCATTTT.

The chain is built from TRBV24-1 and TRBJ2-1; D is possibly TRBD1 (6 bases). The DNA end lines up better with TRBJ2-7; the J call may be wrong. In germline, CDR1 is KGHDR, CDR2 SFDVKD. The CDR3 is 15 residues long. CDR3 DNA: TGTGCCACCAGTGATGCAGGGGACCCCTACAATGAGCAGTACTTC. This sequence encodes CATSDAGDPYNEQYF.

This clonotype was detected only a few times. The chain carries TRBV18 and TRBJ1-1, with unresolved D. The CDR3 has 14 amino acids. Looked up from germline, CDR1 is KGHSH and CDR2 is LQKENI. Trimming shortened V by 3 bases and J by 1 base, and 9 bases separated the two germline ends. Written as DNA, the CDR3 is TGTGCCAGCTCACCTGTGTCGGCGAACACTGAAGCTTTCTTT. Its translation is CASSPVSANTEAFF.

This chain connects TRBV20-1 to TRBJ2-1; unclear D gene. Germline lookup yields CDR1 DFQATT and CDR2 SNEGSKA (reference sequence). V was shortened by 3 bases and J by 6 bases, with 6 bases between the two germline ends. The CDR3 loop spans 11 amino acids. DNA of the CDR3: TGCAGTGCTAGTAGTTTCAATGAGCAGTTCTTC. It yields the protein CSASSFNEQFF.

This clonotype was seen only a few times. The chain employs TRBV5-1 and TRBJ1-2; D may be TRBD1 (5 bases). The CDR3 contains 14 residues. V was clipped by 4 bases and J by 10 bases, with 20 bases between them. From germline, CDR1 is SGHRS and CDR2 YFSETQ. The CDR3 loop is CASSPPGALGIYTF. Written as DNA, the CDR3 is TGCGCCAGCAGCCCGCCCGGGGCCCTGGGTATCTACACCTTC.

This chain connects TRBV20-1 to TRBJ2-7, with 7 bases aligning to TRBD1. This CDR3 spans 16 amino acids. V was clipped by 1 base and J by 1 base; unmatched bases: 10. Germline V gene lookup returns CDR1 DFQATT and CDR2 SNEGSKA (reference sequence). The CDR3 protein is CSARAPRAGGSYEQYF. DNA of the CDR3: TGCAGTGCTAGAGCACCCCGGGCAGGGGGTTCCTACGAGCAGTACTTC.

This clonotype was counted at least ten times. The CDR3 here is CASSLLPRGSGANVLTF. Written as DNA, the CDR3 is TGTGCCAGCAGCTTATTGCCCCGGGGCTCTGGGGCCAACGTCCTGACTTTC. The chain couples TRBV7-3 to TRBJ2-6, with D perhaps matching TRBD2 (5 bases). The CDR3 has 17 residues. Germline CDR1 SGHTA, CDR2 FQGTGA. Trimming pared 2 bases from V and 0 bases from J, leaving 11 bases between.